These 11 T cell receptor beta chains were all obtained from the same sample, sequenced in a study of beta chain features in type 1 diabetes. The isolated RNA, all of it, was reverse transcribed, so expressed TCRB transcripts were what got sequenced. Only in-frame clones appear in the TCRdb table, and some are missing; sequencing was by immunoSEQ multiplex PCR. The sample carries 200,000 to 250,000 clones, over 8.5% recorded once. Specimen: naive CD4+ T cells from blood. The receptors here all came from a woman between 18 and 29 years old in good health.

The rearrangement joins TRBV18 to TRBJ1-6, with a tentative D call TRBD1 (5 bases). Germline CDR1 reads KGHSH; CDR2 reads LQKENI. The CDR3 runs 16 residues. The V end was cut by 6 bases, the J end by 9 bases, with 21 bases between. The CDR3 sequence is CASSPLDSPLGSPLHF. In nucleotides, the CDR3 is TGTGCCAGCTCGCCGTTAGACAGTCCTTTGGGTTCACCCCTCCACTTT. The complete variable domain, with remaining parts taken from reference TRBV18 and TRBJ1-6, reads NAGVMQNPRHLVRRRGQEARLRCSPMKGHSHVYWYRQLPEEGLKFMVYLQKENIIDESGMPKERFSAEFPKEGPSILRIQQVVRGDSAAYFCASSPLDSPLGSPLHFGNGTRLTVT.

CDR3 bases: TGTGCCAGCAGTTCTGACCCCGGGACAGCTAGCAATCAGCCCCAGCATTTT. As protein: CASSSDPGTASNQPQHF. This chain connects TRBV7-2 to TRBJ1-5; TRBD1 aligns across 7 bases. This CDR3 is 17 amino acids long. Germline V gives CDR1 SGHTA, CDR2 FQGNSA. V lost 6 bases to trimming and J lost 0 bases; unmatched junction nucleotides: 11.

The sample holds a few counts of this clone. The V and J genes are TRBV12-5 and TRBJ1-4; D not certain. The germline V gene has CDR1 LGHNT and CDR2 FRNRAP. This CDR3 spans 17 amino acids. The V and J ends lost 0 bases and 7 bases respectively, with 18 bases between them. This CDR3 is CASGLVFTTKGGEKLFF. CDR3 nucleotide sequence: TGTGCTAGTGGTTTGGTTTTCACGACAAAGGGAGGTGAAAAACTGTTTTTT. Together with reference TRBV12-5 and TRBJ1-4, the CDR3 gives the full variable domain: DARVTQTPRHKVTEMGQEVTMRCQPILGHNTVFWYRQTMMQGLELLAYFRNRAPLDDSGMPKDRFSAEMPDATLATLKIQPSEPRDSAVYFCASGLVFTTKGGEKLFFGSGTQLSVL.

This clone was counted only a few times. This chain connects TRBV4-1 to TRBJ2-2; 9 nucleotides align to TRBD2. V trimming: 1 base; J trimming: 5 bases; junction bases outside the gene matches: 14. The germline CDR1 and CDR2 sequences are MGHRA and YSYEKL. This CDR3 has 19 amino acids. CDR3 protein: CASSQAGASGARRTGELFF. CDR3 nucleotides: TGCGCCAGCAGCCAAGCGGGCGCTAGCGGGGCGCGGAGGACCGGGGAGCTGTTTTTT.

V and J are TRBV27 and TRBJ1-2; D not certain. Trimming removed 5 bases from V and 8 bases from J, with 12 bases in between. The germline V gene encodes CDR1 MNHEY and CDR2 SMNVEV (reference sequence). The CDR3 contains 12 residues. CDR3 in DNA: TGTGCCAGCAGTCCCGTGAGAGGCGGCTACACCTTC. It encodes CASSPVRGGYTF.

Only a few counts were recorded for this clone. The chain carries TRBV19 and TRBJ2-2; 15 nucleotides match TRBD2. Germline V gene sequence: CDR1 LNHDA, CDR2 SQIVND (reference sequence). CDR3 length: 16 residues. V gave up 6 bases and J gave up 6 bases; unmatched junction bases: 5. CDR3 DNA: TGTGCCAGTAGCCCCGGGACTAGCGGGAGGTCCGGGGAGCTGTTTTTT. Translation: CASSPGTSGRSGELFF.

The CDR3 sequence is CASSGNTEAFF. The CDR3 DNA follows: TGTGCCAGCAGCGGTAACACTGAAGCTTTCTTT. J is TRBJ1-1 and V is TRBV28; no clear D gene. Germline loops: CDR1 MDHEN, CDR2 SYDVKM. The V end lost 6 bases, the J end lost 2 bases, and 4 bases lay between the germline ends. This CDR3 contains 11 residues. The complete variable domain, with remaining parts taken from reference TRBV28 and TRBJ1-1, reads DVKVTQSSRYLVKRTGEKVFLECVQDMDHENMFWYRQDPGLGLRLIYFSYDVKMKEKGDIPEGYSVSREKKERFSLILESASTNQTSMYLCASSGNTEAFFGQGTRLTVV.

This rearrangement joins TRBV4-2 to TRBJ1-5; TRBD1 matches at 9 bases. The V segment lost 4 bases and the J segment 3 bases; nucleotides outside the gene matches: 1. Germline values: CDR1 LGHNA, CDR2 YNFKEQ. The CDR3 length is 14 residues. The CDR3 bases are TGTGCCAGCAGCCGACAGGGGGACAATCAGCCCCAGCATTTT. It specifies CASSRQGDNQPQHF.

V and J are TRBV25-1 and TRBJ2-5; 7 nucleotides align to TRBD1. CDR3 length equals 14 residues. Trimming cost V 5 bases and J 2 bases; bases outside gene matches: 5. Germline V gene sequence: CDR1 MGHDK, CDR2 SYGVNS. The CDR3 loop is CASSRGQSQETQYF. CDR3 coding DNA: TGTGCCAGCAGTCGGGGACAGTCGCAAGAGACCCAGTACTTC.

This chain links TRBV19 with TRBJ2-3; D perhaps matches TRBD1 (7 bases). The CDR3 runs to 17 residues. CDR1 is LNHDA, CDR2 SQIVND, per germline (reference sequence). V gave up 6 bases and J gave up 3 bases, with 22 bases separating them. CDR3 sequence (DNA): TGTGCCAGTAGAGTATGGGGGGTGGCAGGGGGGACAGATACGCAGTATTTT. It translates to CASRVWGVAGGTDTQYF. The complete variable domain, with remaining parts taken from reference TRBV19 and TRBJ2-3, reads DGGITQSPKYLFRKEGQNVTLSCEQNLNHDAMYWYRQDPGQGLRLIYYSQIVNDFQKGDIAEGYSVSREKKESFPLTVTSAQKNPTAFYLCASRVWGVAGGTDTQYFGPGTRLTVL.

The chain uses TRBV18 and TRBJ2-2, with 7 bases aligning to TRBD1. The CDR3 length is 12 residues. The V gene end was trimmed by 2 bases and the J gene end by 14 bases; junction bases not matched to a gene: 5. Germline lookup yields CDR1 KGHSH and CDR2 LQKENI. The DNA for the CDR3 is TGTGCCAGCTCACCAGGACAGGCCAGCCTGTTTTTT. It is translated as CASSPGQASLFF.